The 18 T cell receptor beta chains below were found in one sample sequenced in a study of CD8+ T cells in alopecia areata. The treatment here: oral pan-JAK inhibitor, 5-10 mg twice daily. RNA extraction and reverse transcription yielded cDNA as sequencing template. Clones were read by immunoSEQ multiplex PCR, and TCRdb kept only the in-frame ones, dropping some. The profile shows 110,000 to 150,000 clones, 50% to 65% of them singletons. The sequencing used CD8+ T cells sorted from blood, collected at week 4, from a patient treated with tofacitinib. All receptors derive from a human donor with alopecia areata.

V gene TRBV30 combines with J gene TRBJ2-7; 7 nucleotides align to TRBD2. The V gene's germline CDR1 is GTSNPN and CDR2 SVGIG (reference sequence). V shed 0 bases, J shed 0 bases, and the junction held 5 bases outside the gene matches. This CDR3 spans 15 amino acids. Here the CDR3 DNA reads TGTGCCTGGAGTGTACGGGAGGCGGTCTCCTACGAGCAGTACTTC. Its translation is CAWSVREAVSYEQYF.

This clone showed up just a few times. V gene TRBV7-9 combines with J gene TRBJ2-7; 7 bases are shared with TRBD1. The J segment lost 5 bases and the V segment lost 4 bases, leaving 5 bases of the junction unmatched. In germline, CDR1 is SEHNR, CDR2 FQNEAQ (reference sequence). The length of the CDR3 is 13 residues. The CDR3 DNA reads TGTGCCAGCAGCTCGCAGGGGGAACACGAGCAGTACTTC. It encodes CASSSQGEHEQYF.

The chain is built from TRBV11-2 and TRBJ1-5, with D unresolved. Per the germline V gene, CDR1 is SGHAT and CDR2 is FQNNGV. V was trimmed by 4 bases and J by 0 bases, leaving 10 bases between them. CDR3 size: 15 residues. CDR3 coding DNA: TGTGCCAGCAGCTCAACAATAGATAGCAATCAGCCCCAGCATTTT. Translating it yields CASSSTIDSNQPQHF. Variable domain in full (rest from reference TRBV11-2 and TRBJ1-5): EAGVAQSPRYKIIEKRQSVAFWCNPISGHATLYWYQQILGQGPKLLIQFQNNGVVDDSQLPKDRFSAERLKGVDSTLKIQPAKLEDSAVYLCASSSTIDSNQPQHFGDGTRLSIL.

The sample holds a few counts of this clone. V is TRBV18 and J is TRBJ2-5, with D possibly called TRBD1 or TRBD2 (5 bases each). V lost 3 bases and J lost 2, with 10 bases in between. The CDR3 is made up of 14 amino acids. The germline V gene encodes CDR1 KGHSH and CDR2 LQKENI. The DNA for the CDR3 is TGTGCCAGCTCACCGCTGGGGGTGCAAGAGACCCAGTACTTC. Translating it yields CASSPLGVQETQYF.

This clone was observed a few times. The V gene is TRBV29-1, the J gene TRBJ2-5; maybe TRBD1 (6 bases). The CDR3 consists of 15 residues. V was clipped by 2 bases and J by 5 bases, with 18 bases between them. The germline gives CDR1 SQVTM, CDR2 ANQGSEA. The CDR3 sequence is CSVETLQGPRETQYF. CDR3 bases: TGCAGCGTTGAAACGTTACAGGGCCCACGGGAGACCCAGTACTTC.

The rearrangement uses TRBV19 and TRBJ2-2; TRBD1 aligns across 8 bases. The CDR3 is made up of 14 amino acids. V lost 11 bases and J lost 5; bases outside the gene matches: 10. CDR1 LNHDA and CDR2 SQIVND come from the germline V gene (reference sequence). The chain's CDR3 is CASTDRGGTGELFF. In nucleotides, the CDR3 is TGTGCCTCCACTGACAGGGGAGGAACCGGGGAGCTGTTTTTT.

V gene TRBV30 combines with J gene TRBJ2-7; 9 bases fit TRBD1. Trimming removed 3 bases from V and 6 bases from J; junction bases left unmatched: 6. Germline values: CDR1 GTSNPN, CDR2 SVGIG (reference sequence). The CDR3 loop spans 13 amino acids. The DNA of the CDR3 is TGTGCCTGGAGCACCGGGACAGGGATCGAGCAGTACTTC. It is translated as CAWSTGTGIEQYF.

The chain employs TRBV4-2 and TRBJ1-5, with a possible D match to TRBD1 (6 bases). The CDR3 loop spans 15 amino acids. V gave up 1 base and J gave up 0 bases, with 7 bases separating them. The V gene's germline CDR1 is LGHNA and CDR2 YNFKEQ. CDR3 sequence: CASSQGTDSNQPQHF. CDR3 bases: TGTGCCAGCAGCCAAGGGACAGATAGCAATCAGCCCCAGCATTTT.

The V call is TRBV6-4, the J call TRBJ1-3; D is unclear. CDR1 and CDR2 (germline): MRHNA, SNTAGT. Deletions cut 0 bases from V and 2 bases from J, with 8 bases between. The length of the CDR3 is 15 residues. CDR3 DNA: TGTGCCAGCAGTGACTCCAGGACCGCTGGAAACACCATATATTTT. Protein: CASSDSRTAGNTIYF.

With respect to this clone: The same CDR3 is also encoded by other DNA sequences in this sample. This rearrangement joins TRBV30 to TRBJ1-5; TRBD1 might be the D (5 bases). V gave up 0 bases and J gave up 4 bases, with 7 bases separating them. This CDR3 has 13 residues. Germline values: CDR1 GTSNPN, CDR2 SVGIG (reference sequence). The CDR3 bases are TGTGCCTGGAGTGTTCAGGGAAATCAGCCCCAGCATTTT. Protein product: CAWSVQGNQPQHF.

The table lists this clone with a few counts. The CDR3 region is CASSLMASGSSYNEQFF. The DNA for the CDR3 is TGTGCCAGCAGCTTAATGGCTAGCGGTTCGTCCTACAATGAGCAGTTCTTC. V is TRBV7-8 and J is TRBJ2-1; 7 bases match TRBD2. There are 17 residues in the CDR3. Germline V lookup: CDR1 SGHVS, CDR2 FQNEAQ. Trimming removed 2 bases from V and 1 base from J; junction bases left unmatched: 8.

The chain is built from TRBV7-2 and TRBJ2-4, with D unresolved. The CDR3 totals 14 residues. Trimming left V 1 base short and J 0 bases short, with 4 bases between. CDR1 SGHTA and CDR2 FQGNSA come from the germline V gene. CDR3 nucleotide sequence: TGTGCCAGCAGCTTAGGAGTAGCCAAAAACATTCAGTACTTC. Encoded protein: CASSLGVAKNIQYF. Together with reference TRBV7-2 and TRBJ2-4, the CDR3 gives the full variable domain: GAGVSQSPSNKVTEKGKDVELRCDPISGHTALYWYRQSLGQGLEFLIYFQGNSAPDKSGLPSDRFSAERTGGSVSTLTIQRTQQEDSAVYLCASSLGVAKNIQYFGAGTRLSVL.

The chain carries TRBV4-1 and TRBJ2-7; a possible D gene is TRBD1 (6 bases). Germline V gives CDR1 MGHRA, CDR2 YSYEKL. V dropped 0 bases and J dropped 5 bases, with 20 bases sitting between them. The CDR3 contains 17 residues. CDR3 DNA: TGCGCCAGCAGCCAAGATCGATTTCGGGCAGGGGACCACGAGCAGTACTTC. Translated, it gives CASSQDRFRAGDHEQYF.

The rearrangement uses TRBV29-1 and TRBJ1-1, with a possible D match to TRBD1 (5 bases). CDR3 length equals 13 residues. The V end lost 7 bases, the J end lost 3 bases, and 15 bases lay between the germline ends. CDR1 and CDR2 from the germline V gene are SQVTM and ANQGSEA. Written as DNA, the CDR3 is TGCAGCGCCTCCCCCGTGGGGGACACTGAAGCTTTCTTT. Protein: CSASPVGDTEAFF.

The V call is TRBV7-9, the J call TRBJ2-7; D not resolved. CDR1 SEHNR and CDR2 FQNEAQ come from the germline V gene (reference sequence). The germline V and J ends were trimmed by 1 base and 2 bases, with 9 bases remaining between them. This CDR3 contains 14 residues. For the CDR3, the DNA is TGTGCCAGCAGCTTAGTTGACACCACCTACGAGCAGTACTTC. Its protein is CASSLVDTTYEQYF. Looking up the rest from reference TRBV7-9 and TRBJ2-7 gives the full variable domain: DTGVSQNPRHKITKRGQNVTFRCDPISEHNRLYWYRQTLGQGPEFLTYFQNEAQLEKSRLLSDRFSAERPKGSFSTLEIQRTEQGDSAMYLCASSLVDTTYEQYFGPGTRLTVT.

This chain joins TRBV29-1 and TRBJ2-5; TRBD1 agrees at 10 bases. In germline, CDR1 is SQVTM, CDR2 ANQGSEA. This CDR3 has 15 amino acids. The junction had 13 bases not matched to a gene; V was cut back by 6 bases and J by 6 bases. In nucleotides, the CDR3 is TGCAGCGTCTACTTACCGGGACAGGGGATGAAGACCCAGTACTTC. Encoded protein: CSVYLPGQGMKTQYF. Full variable domain (remainder filled in from reference TRBV29-1 and TRBJ2-5): SAVISQKPSRDICQRGTSLTIQCQVDSQVTMMFWYRQQPGQSLTLIATANQGSEATYESGFVIDKFPISRPNLTFSTLTVSNMSPEDSSIYLCSVYLPGQGMKTQYFGPGTRLLVL.

This sequence joins TRBV29-1 and TRBJ2-2; 10 bases align to TRBD1. This CDR3 region has 15 residues. V was clipped by 4 bases and J by 1 base; unmatched bases: 3. CDR1 is SQVTM and CDR2 is ANQGSEA in the germline V gene. CDR3: CSVADRGQNTGELFF. CDR3 in DNA: TGCAGCGTTGCAGACAGGGGGCAGAACACCGGGGAGCTGTTTTTT.

This clone was seen just once. The rearrangement links TRBV5-1 to TRBJ1-2; no definite D call. Germline V gene lookup returns CDR1 SGHRS and CDR2 YFSETQ. Trimming left V 0 bases short and J 3 bases short, with 12 bases between. The length of the CDR3 is 15 residues. The CDR3 here is CASSLESPFDYGYTF. The CDR3 DNA follows: TGCGCCAGCAGCTTGGAGAGTCCATTCGACTATGGCTACACCTTC.